These 24 T cell receptor beta chains were sequenced from one sample in a study of T cells in Graves' hyperthyroidism and ophthalmopathy. RNA transcripts yielded amplified TCR beta CDR3 regions. Primed by the HTBI set, a first-round RT-PCR was run on the TCR CDR3. TCRdb reprocessed the multiplex PCR reads with MiXCR, giving one entry per CDR3 protein. Of around 600,000 distinct CDR3 sequences in the sample, more than 13% were seen once. The sample comprised blood. The source is a woman aged 18-29 years with Graves' ophthalmopathy.

V usage is TRBV28 and J usage is TRBJ1-3; D is possibly TRBD1 (5 bases). V lost 6 bases and J 7 bases, leaving 19 bases between the germline ends. This CDR3 contains 15 residues. Per the germline V gene, CDR1 is MDHEN and CDR2 is SYDVKM. In nucleotides, the CDR3 is TGTGCCAGCAGACCTCCTCAGGGAATGGGCAACACCATATATTTT. It yields the protein CASRPPQGMGNTIYF.

This clonotype occurred many times. The rearrangement joins TRBV28 to TRBJ1-5; D is undetermined. Germline CDR1 is MDHEN and CDR2 is SYDVKM. The V gene lost 6 bases and the J gene lost 0 bases, with 15 bases spanning the gap. The CDR3 is 16 amino acids. CDR3 residues: CASSLSYGVSNQPQHF. The CDR3, as DNA: TGTGCCAGCAGCCTGTCGTATGGAGTTAGCAATCAGCCCCAGCATTTT.

The rearrangement uses TRBV7-3 and TRBJ2-5; TRBD2 matches 10 bases. Germline values: CDR1 SGHTA, CDR2 FQGTGA. J lost 3 bases, V lost 2 bases, and 3 bases had no gene match. The CDR3 is made up of 15 amino acids. CDR3 protein: CASSLVGTSEETQYF. In nucleotides, the CDR3 is TGTGCCAGCAGCTTAGTAGGGACTAGCGAAGAGACCCAGTACTTC.

This clonotype showed up many times. The chain combines TRBV11-2 with TRBJ2-3, with a tentative D call TRBD2 (6 bases). Germline CDR1 reads SGHAT; CDR2 reads FQNNGV. This CDR3 region has 14 residues. Between the trimmed V and J ends, which lost 5 bases and 4 bases, there was a span of 13 bases. CDR3 residues: CASSQGGGPDTQYF. CDR3 sequence (DNA): TGTGCCAGCAGCCAGGGTGGAGGGCCAGATACGCAGTATTTT.

This clonotype has just one count. V gene TRBV6-1 combines with J gene TRBJ1-5; D gene ambiguous. The CDR3 length is 12 residues. The V gene lost 11 bases and the J gene lost 7 bases, with 15 bases spanning the gap. Germline V CDR1 and CDR2: MNHNS, SASEGT. DNA of the CDR3: TGTGCCGTAGGCCCTCCCAGCCAGCCCCAGCATTTT. Translating it yields CAVGPPSQPQHF.

The sample holds many counts of this clonotype. This chain uses TRBV19 with TRBJ1-2; weak D call: TRBD1 (5 bases). The CDR3 spans 16 residues. Trimming took off 5 bases at V and 3 bases at J, with 19 bases between the two ends. Looked up from germline, CDR1 is LNHDA and CDR2 is SQIVND (reference sequence). CDR3 sequence: CASSPRDGSPYYGYTF. CDR3 sequence (DNA): TGTGCCAGTAGTCCCCGGGACGGCAGTCCCTACTATGGCTACACCTTC.

This clonotype has ten or more counts. This chain's CDR3 is CASSTSRTGREKLFF. In DNA form, the CDR3 reads TGTGCCAGCAGCACGAGTCGGACAGGGAGGGAAAAACTGTTTTTT. The J gene is TRBJ1-4, the V gene TRBV7-9, with 8 bases lining up with TRBD1. With V trimmed by 5 bases and J by 8 bases, 10 bases remained unmatched. Germline lookup yields CDR1 SEHNR and CDR2 FQNEAQ (reference sequence). The CDR3 runs 15 residues.

This clonotype was picked up many times. The gene calls are TRBV6-5 and TRBJ2-7; no definite D call. This CDR3 region has 14 residues. V was pared by 2 bases and J by 0 bases, with 8 bases between. Germline V gene sequence: CDR1 MNHEY, CDR2 SVGAGI. The CDR3 region has the DNA TGTGCCAGCAGTTACCAGGAGTACTCCTACGAGCAGTACTTC. This codes for CASSYQEYSYEQYF.

This clonotype appeared many times. At one end, the junction sequence differs from germline, possibly due to a read error. The chain employs TRBV7-2 and TRBJ2-5, with a possible D match to TRBD2 (6 bases). Per the germline V gene, CDR1 is SGHTA and CDR2 is FQGNSA. The CDR3 runs 12 residues. For the CDR3, the DNA is TGTGCCAGCAGCATGCCCCGGGACTTGCAAAACTTC. Translated: CASSMPRDLQNF.

There are many counts of this clonotype. J is TRBJ2-1 and V is TRBV27, with 8 bases identical to TRBD2. V was clipped by 4 bases and J by 7 bases; unmatched bases: 6. The CDR3 sequence is 14 residues long. CDR1 MNHEY and CDR2 SMNVEV come from the germline V gene (reference sequence). The DNA of the CDR3 is TGTGCCAGCAGTTGGCGGGGGGACCAAAATGAGCAGTTCTTC. Protein product: CASSWRGDQNEQFF.

This clonotype was detected a few times. The rearrangement links TRBV28 to TRBJ1-1; D call uncertain. In germline, CDR1 is MDHEN, CDR2 SYDVKM. V was clipped by 4 bases and J by 8 bases, with 11 bases between them. The CDR3 is made up of 12 amino acids. The CDR3 reads CASSYSVGEAFF. CDR3 sequence (DNA): TGTGCCAGCAGTTACAGCGTCGGGGAAGCTTTCTTT.

This clonotype has at least ten counts. V usage is TRBV12-3 or TRBV12-4 and J usage is TRBJ2-7, with D hard to call. V was clipped by 3 bases and J by 3 bases, with 6 bases between them. The CDR3 runs to 12 residues. In nucleotides, the CDR3 is TGTGCCAGCAGTTTCCAGATCTACGAGCAGTACTTC. This encodes CASSFQIYEQYF.

This clonotype was detected many times. The J gene is TRBJ2-1, the V gene TRBV12-3 or TRBV12-4; D gene uncertain. V shed 0 bases and J shed 7 bases, with 13 bases lying between them. This CDR3 has 15 amino acids. CDR3 region: CASSLADPPVNEQFF. The CDR3 DNA reads as TGTGCCAGCAGTTTAGCAGACCCCCCCGTGAATGAGCAGTTCTTC.

This clonotype was seen only a few times. This sequence joins TRBV7-6 and TRBJ1-6, with D hard to call. This CDR3 is 16 amino acids long. Deletions cut 0 bases from V and 4 bases from J, with 10 bases between. Germline V gene data show CDR1 as SGHVS and CDR2 as FNYEAQ. Written as DNA, the CDR3 is TGTGCCAGCAGCTTAGCCCCCACCAGTTATAATTCACCCCTCCACTTT. It specifies CASSLAPTSYNSPLHF.

This clonotype was seen ten or more times. CDR3 sequence (DNA): TGTGCCAGCCGGCGGGGGGGCACAGATACGCAGTATTTT. Amino acid sequence: CASRRGGTDTQYF. The rearrangement joins TRBV12-3 or TRBV12-4 to TRBJ2-3, with 8 positions matching TRBD2. This CDR3 region has 13 residues. Trimming took 8 bases from V and 1 from J; bases not matched to a gene: 2.

This chain connects TRBV6-2 or TRBV6-3 to TRBJ2-2, with 12 nucleotides matching TRBD2. Trimming cost V 5 bases and J 7 bases; bases outside gene matches: 8. This CDR3 comprises 16 residues. Germline V lookup: CDR1 MNHEY, CDR2 SVGEGT. CDR3: CASSVLAGGPNGELFF. CDR3 sequence (DNA): TGTGCCAGCAGTGTTCTAGCGGGAGGGCCAAACGGGGAGCTGTTTTTT.

This clonotype has just a few counts. The rearrangement joins TRBV7-8 to TRBJ1-1; D is unclear. This CDR3 is built from 15 residues. The germline CDR1 and CDR2 sequences are SGHVS and FQNEAQ. The germline V and J ends were trimmed by 1 base and 5 bases, with 14 bases remaining between them. The CDR3 DNA reads as TGTGCCAGCAGCTTAGGCGCCCGTGGAGGGACTGAAGCTTTCTTT. Residues: CASSLGARGGTEAFF.

In this sample, this clonotype turned up a few times. V usage is TRBV28 and J usage is TRBJ1-2; D may be TRBD1 (5 bases). The germline V and J ends were trimmed by 10 bases and 3 bases, with 15 bases remaining between them. This CDR3 has 13 amino acids. Germline V CDR1 and CDR2: MDHEN, SYDVKM. CDR3 bases: TGTGCCATGCGGCGATGGGGGGACTATGGCTACACCTTC. This gives the protein CAMRRWGDYGYTF.

This clonotype has ten or more counts. The chain combines TRBV18 with TRBJ2-7; D remains ambiguous. Trimming removed 3 bases at V and 0 bases at J, with 9 bases between. Germline V CDR1 and CDR2: KGHSH, LQKENI. The CDR3 sequence is 14 residues long. CDR3 amino acids: CASSPRDNSYEQYF. The CDR3 region has the DNA TGTGCCAGCTCACCCCGAGACAACTCCTACGAGCAGTACTTC.

This clonotype was detected many times. Germline is not matched at one junction end, which may reflect a read error. This rearrangement joins TRBV27 to TRBJ1-1; D gene unclear. The germline CDR1 and CDR2 sequences are MNHEY and SMNVEV (reference sequence). The CDR3 covers 13 residues. The CDR3 nucleotides are TGTGCCAGCAGCTTATCAGTGAACACTGAAGCTTTCTTT. It specifies CASSLSVNTEAFF.

This clonotype was picked up many times. The V call is TRBV2, the J call TRBJ1-5; D possibly corresponds to TRBD1 (5 bases). The V gene's germline CDR1 is SNHLY and CDR2 FYNNEI. Trimming took off 4 bases at V and 6 bases at J, with 16 bases between the two ends. The CDR3 runs to 15 residues. The CDR3: CASSVSPAGPQPQHF. The CDR3 nucleotides are TGTGCCAGCAGTGTAAGTCCCGCAGGGCCTCAGCCCCAGCATTTT.

This clonotype was detected ten times or more. The chain joins TRBV11-2 to TRBJ2-7, with 9 nucleotides matching TRBD2. The V segment lost 4 bases and the J segment 4 bases; nucleotides outside the gene matches: 11. The CDR3 is 16 residues long. Germline V gives CDR1 SGHAT, CDR2 FQNNGV. The CDR3 bases are TGTGCCAGCAGCTCCTTAGCGGGAGCCGGCATTTACGAGCAGTACTTC. Residues: CASSSLAGAGIYEQYF. Variable domain in full (rest from reference TRBV11-2 and TRBJ2-7): EAGVAQSPRYKIIEKRQSVAFWCNPISGHATLYWYQQILGQGPKLLIQFQNNGVVDDSQLPKDRFSAERLKGVDSTLKIQPAKLEDSAVYLCASSSLAGAGIYEQYFGPGTRLTVT.

The J gene is TRBJ1-1, the V gene TRBV24-1; TRBD1 aligns across 7 bases. Germline V gives CDR1 KGHDR, CDR2 SFDVKD. There are 14 residues in the CDR3. After removal of 8 bases from V and 12 bases from J, the junction contained 17 bases not matched to a gene. CDR3 in DNA: TGTGCCACCATGGAGACAGGGCCGTTGGTGAAAACTTTCTTT. Translating gives CATMETGPLVKTFF.

CDR3 loop: CASSIPRTATGYTF. The CDR3 bases are TGTGCCAGTAGTATACCCCGGACAGCTACTGGCTACACCTTC. The chain couples TRBV19 to TRBJ1-2, with TRBD1 as a possible D gene (6 bases). The V end lost 2 bases, the J end lost 7 bases, and 14 bases lay between the germline ends. Germline V gene data show CDR1 as LNHDA and CDR2 as SQIVND (reference sequence). The CDR3 has 14 amino acids.